This T cell receptor beta chain was found in a study of Graves' ophthalmopathy and Graves' hyperthyroidism. Across the study: The blood sample was drawn at first diagnosis and before any treatment.

This clonotype came up a few times. The hyperthyroidism patients, aged 18 to 65, had been newly diagnosed, with under 2 months' duration. The CDR3 contains 14 residues. Germline V gene sequence: CDR1 LNHDA, CDR2 SQIVND (reference sequence). V was shortened by 9 bases and J by 1 base, with 12 bases between the two germline ends. Amplification of TCR beta CDR3 regions used RNA transcripts. Investigators did first-round RT-PCR with HTBI primers, then second-round multiplex PCR. TCRdb ran MiXCR on the multiplex PCR reads and lists one entry per CDR3 protein. The repertoire holds over 500,000 distinct CDR3 sequences, with about a fifth as singletons.

The receptor was derived from a young woman with stable Graves' hyperthyroidism. Some clones in this sample may be carry-over from other donors' samples. The V call is TRBV19, the J call TRBJ2-2; no clear D gene. Sample: peripheral blood. The CDR3 region is CASSSRMNTGELFF. CDR3 nucleotides: TGTGCCAGCAGTTCCAGGATGAACACCGGGGAGCTGTTTTTT.